This T cell receptor beta chain was identified during a study of blood T cell repertoires in COVID-19. Study information: Sites across the United States, Italy and Spain contributed samples from acute and convalescent COVID-19. T cells, B-cell-depleted T cells, or PBMCs provided the cDNA or gDNA that served as material.

CDR3 length equals 15 residues. Germline V CDR1 and CDR2: SGHRS, YFSETQ. V dropped 3 bases and J dropped 0 bases, with 10 bases sitting between them. Authors' data handling: Reference gene primer amplification gave estimated nucleated cell counts. The assay was immunoSEQ multiplex PCR, and TCRdb's table has in-frame clones only and misses some. The V and J calls and clone size come from that table; D and trimming were worked out from the DNA. The sample shows roughly 65,000 clones, 79% of them seen only once. The receptor comes from a man in his 60s with acute or convalescent COVID-19. The sequenced material came from peripheral blood. This chain joins TRBV5-1 and TRBJ1-3, with D possibly TRBD1 on 5 matching bases. Written as DNA, the CDR3 is TGCGCCAGCAGCTGGGGCAGTTCCTCTGGAAACACCATATATTTT. It is translated as CASSWGSSSGNTIYF.